These 7 T cell receptor beta chains came from one sample sequenced in a study of cytomegalovirus exposure and HLA in healthy donors. PCR amplification relied on 60 Vbeta primers (plus 13 Jbeta primers). This table comes from immunoSEQ multiplex PCR, and its TCRdb copy is limited to in-frame clones, with some not included. Altogether about 160,000 clones are present, roughly 80% being singletons, with the ten largest covering around 0.93%. Sequencing used PBMCs. The receptor set was obtained from a man in his thirties or forties in good health and CMV-seronegative.

V and J are TRBV25-1 and TRBJ2-2; possibly TRBD2 for D (6 bases). V was clipped by 5 bases and J by 6 bases, with 22 bases between them. There are 17 residues in the CDR3. CDR1 MGHDK and CDR2 SYGVNS come from the germline V gene. The CDR3 nucleotides are TGTGCCAGCAGTCCCCCGACTAGGGACTTACACGCCGGGGAGCTGTTTTTT. Residues: CASSPPTRDLHAGELFF.

The rearrangement joins TRBV14 to TRBJ1-2, with a weak D call TRBD1 (6 bases). Looked up from germline, CDR1 is SGHDN and CDR2 is FVKESK. This CDR3 is built from 14 residues. Trimming cost V 3 bases and J 4 bases, with 12 bases left between them. The CDR3, as DNA: TGTGCCAGCAGCCACGGCAGGGGACCCTATGGCTACACCTTC. As protein: CASSHGRGPYGYTF.

The V gene is TRBV18, the J gene TRBJ2-3, with 9 bases fitting TRBD2. Germline-derived CDR1 and CDR2 are KGHSH and LQKENI. The trim removed 3 bases at V and 3 bases at J, leaving 10 bases unmatched. The CDR3 is made up of 17 amino acids. The CDR3 sequence: CASSPMPSGEKTDTQYF. The CDR3, as DNA: TGTGCCAGCTCACCGATGCCTAGCGGGGAAAAAACAGATACGCAGTATTTT. Full variable domain (rest looked up from reference TRBV18 and TRBJ2-3): NAGVMQNPRHLVRRRGQEARLRCSPMKGHSHVYWYRQLPEEGLKFMVYLQKENIIDESGMPKERFSAEFPKEGPSILRIQQVVRGDSAAYFCASSPMPSGEKTDTQYFGPGTRLTVL.

The gene calls are TRBV7-9 and TRBJ2-5, with 7 bases fitting TRBD2. The CDR3 is made up of 16 amino acids. Trimming took 5 bases from V and 1 from J; bases not matched to a gene: 10. Germline values: CDR1 SEHNR, CDR2 FQNEAQ (reference sequence). CDR3 bases: TGTGCCAGCAGCCCACCTGGGGCGGGAGCCCAAGAGACCCAGTACTTC. Encoded protein: CASSPPGAGAQETQYF. Using reference TRBV7-9 and TRBJ2-5 for the parts outside the CDR3, the full variable domain is DTGVSQNPRHKITKRGQNVTFRCDPISEHNRLYWYRQTLGQGPEFLTYFQNEAQLEKSRLLSDRFSAERPKGSFSTLEIQRTEQGDSAMYLCASSPPGAGAQETQYFGPGTRLLVL.

The chain has TRBV25-1 and TRBJ1-1; TRBD1 is a possible D gene (5 bases). The germline V gene has CDR1 MGHDK and CDR2 SYGVNS. V lost 6 bases and J 5 bases, leaving 13 bases between the germline ends. The CDR3 is made up of 13 amino acids. The DNA for the CDR3 is TGTGCCAGCAGGACAGCCGGCGGTACTGAAGCTTTCTTT. This sequence encodes CASRTAGGTEAFF.

V gene TRBV12-2 combines with J gene TRBJ2-7; the tabulated D call, TRBD1, remains unverified against the DNA. TRBV12-2 is annotated as a pseudogene. The CDR3 extends over 16 amino acids. For the CDR3, the DNA is TGTGCAAGTCGCTTAGCGCTAGGGGGAGCGTCCTACGAGCAGTACTTC. It yields the protein CASRLALGGASYEQYF.

The chain couples TRBV5-6 to TRBJ1-1; perhaps TRBD1 as D (6 bases). The CDR3 is 15 residues long. V was shortened by 5 bases and J by 1 base, with 15 bases between the two germline ends. The germline V gene has CDR1 SGHDT and CDR2 YYEEEE. The CDR3 DNA sequence: TGTGCCAGCAGTTCGCCCAGGGGATCGAACACTGAAGCTTTCTTT. Translated: CASSSPRGSNTEAFF.